The 9 T cell receptor beta chains presented below share a single source sample, sequenced in a study of control samples from healthy donors and cancer patients. Clones were sequenced by immunoSEQ multiplex PCR, and TCRdb holds only the in-frame ones, with some missing. Among 250,000 to 300,000 clones listed, about 80% were seen once. The sample taken for sequencing was PBMCs. These receptor sequences come from an older woman with lung cancer.

The genes are TRBV7-3 and TRBJ2-1, with D possibly TRBD2 on 5 matching bases. CDR3 length: 14 residues. Germline CDR1 SGHTA, CDR2 FQGTGA. Deletions cut 5 bases from V and 5 bases from J, with 13 bases between. This CDR3 reads CASSLARENNEQFF. As DNA, the CDR3 is TGTGCCAGCAGCCTAGCTAGAGAGAACAATGAGCAGTTCTTC.

The chain has TRBV19 and TRBJ2-6, with unresolved D. The CDR3 covers 16 residues. Between the trimmed V and J ends, which lost 1 base and 4 bases, there was a span of 11 bases. Germline V gene sequence: CDR1 LNHDA, CDR2 SQIVND (reference sequence). This chain's CDR3 is CASSIAVFSGANVLTF. For the CDR3, the DNA is TGTGCCAGTAGTATAGCGGTTTTCTCAGGGGCCAACGTCCTGACTTTC.

On this clone itself: Different DNA sequences within this sample yield the same CDR3. This chain uses TRBV5-1 with TRBJ2-3; D possibly corresponds to TRBD1 (5 bases). The CDR3 runs to 15 residues. The germline gives CDR1 SGHRS, CDR2 YFSETQ. V lost 0 bases and J 2 bases, leaving 10 bases between the germline ends. CDR3 loop: CASSLEGRYTDTQYF. The CDR3 DNA sequence: TGCGCCAGCAGCTTGGAGGGGCGTTACACAGATACGCAGTATTTT.

The chain recombines TRBV6-5 with TRBJ2-5, with 7 bases that match TRBD1. Looked up from germline, CDR1 is MNHEY and CDR2 is SVGAGI. Trimming cost V 5 bases and J 5 bases; bases outside gene matches: 8. This CDR3 has 14 residues. CDR3 DNA: TGTGCCAGCAGTCAGACAGGGTGGCTGGAGACCCAGTACTTC. Translating it yields CASSQTGWLETQYF.

The CDR3 protein is CASSVGPAGALTDTQYF. Written as DNA, the CDR3 is TGTGCCAGCAGCGTGGGTCCAGCGGGGGCCCTCACAGATACGCAGTATTTT. This sequence joins TRBV9 and TRBJ2-3; 8 positions match TRBD2. V was pared by 2 bases and J by 2 bases, with 10 bases of the junction left unmatched. CDR1 and CDR2 (germline): SGDLS, YYNGEE. The CDR3 consists of 17 residues.

The chain couples TRBV7-9 to TRBJ1-3; 10 bases are shared with TRBD1. The length of the CDR3 is 18 residues. The germline V gene has CDR1 SEHNR and CDR2 FQNEAQ (reference sequence). Trimming at V came to 3 bases and at J to 0 bases, leaving 8 bases not matched to a gene. CDR3 coding DNA: TGTGCCAGCAGCTTGTTGGGACAGGGGTTATACTCTGGAAACACCATATATTTT. As protein: CASSLLGQGLYSGNTIYF.

The chain is built from TRBV9 and TRBJ2-1, with D unresolved. The CDR3 runs 15 residues. V lost 0 bases and J lost 0, with 7 bases in between. Germline V gene data show CDR1 as SGDLS and CDR2 as YYNGEE. Here the CDR3 DNA reads TGTGCCAGCAGCGTAGCCGCGACCTCCTACAATGAGCAGTTCTTC. Protein product: CASSVAATSYNEQFF.

The chain carries TRBV9 and TRBJ2-3; D is possibly TRBD2 (5 bases). This CDR3 has 14 residues. CDR1 is SGDLS and CDR2 is YYNGEE in the germline V gene. The V end lost 2 bases, the J end lost 4 bases, and 11 bases lay between the germline ends. The chain's CDR3 is CASSVSGKSDTQYF. For the CDR3, the DNA is TGTGCCAGCAGCGTGTCCGGGAAGTCAGATACGCAGTATTTT. Full variable domain (outside the CDR3, taken from reference TRBV9 and TRBJ2-3): DSGVTQTPKHLITATGQRVTLRCSPRSGDLSVYWYQQSLDQGLQFLIQYYNGEERAKGNILERFSAQQFPDLHSELNLSSLELGDSALYFCASSVSGKSDTQYFGPGTRLTVL.

J is TRBJ1-3 and V is TRBV5-6, with TRBD1 matching over 9 bases. CDR3 length equals 14 residues. V shed 2 bases and J 4 bases; nucleotides not matched to a gene: 1. Looked up from germline, CDR1 is SGHDT and CDR2 is YYEEEE. This CDR3 reads CASSFDRGGNTIYF. In DNA form, the CDR3 reads TGTGCCAGCAGCTTTGACAGGGGGGGAAACACCATATATTTT.